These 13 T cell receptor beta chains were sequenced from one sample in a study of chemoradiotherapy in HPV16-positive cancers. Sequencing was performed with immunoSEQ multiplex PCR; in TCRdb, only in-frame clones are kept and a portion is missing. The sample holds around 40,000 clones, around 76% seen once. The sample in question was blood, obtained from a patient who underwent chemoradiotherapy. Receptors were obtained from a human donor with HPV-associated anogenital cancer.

Here the CDR3 DNA reads TGTGCCAACCGCAGGGGGGGTAGAGCCAAAAACATTCAGTACTTC. This sequence encodes CANRRGGRAKNIQYF. This chain uses TRBV7-9 with TRBJ2-4; D is tentatively TRBD1 or TRBD2 (7 bases each). The germline gives CDR1 SEHNR, CDR2 FQNEAQ (reference sequence). This CDR3 is built from 15 residues. Trimming pared 10 bases from V and 0 bases from J, leaving 16 bases between.

The CDR3 nucleotides read TGTGCCAGCAGCTTCACAGGACGGTCCTCTGGAAACACCATATATTTT. This encodes CASSFTGRSSGNTIYF. The rearrangement joins TRBV5-6 to TRBJ1-3, with D perhaps TRBD1 (5 bases). Trimming cost V 2 bases and J 0 bases, with 12 bases left between them. There are 16 residues in the CDR3. Germline CDR1 and CDR2: SGHDT and YYEEEE.

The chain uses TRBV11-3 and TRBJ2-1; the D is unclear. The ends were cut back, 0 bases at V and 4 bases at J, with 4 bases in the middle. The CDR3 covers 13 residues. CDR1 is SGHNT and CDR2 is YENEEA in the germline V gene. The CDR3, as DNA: TGTGCCAGCAGCTTAGAATCTTACAATGAGCAGTTCTTC. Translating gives CASSLESYNEQFF. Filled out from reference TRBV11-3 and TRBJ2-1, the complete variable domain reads EAGVVQSPRYKIIEKKQPVAFWCNPISGHNTLYWYLQNLGQGPELLIRYENEEAVDDSQLPKDRFSAERLKGVDSTLKIQPAELGDSAVYLCASSLESYNEQFFGPGTRLTVL.

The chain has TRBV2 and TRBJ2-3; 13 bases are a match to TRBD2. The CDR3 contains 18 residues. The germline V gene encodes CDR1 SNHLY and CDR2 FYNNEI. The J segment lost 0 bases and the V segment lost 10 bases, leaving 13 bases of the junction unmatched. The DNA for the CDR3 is TGTGCCATTTCTGAGACTAGCGGGGGGACCCCTAGCACAGATACGCAGTATTTT. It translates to CAISETSGGTPSTDTQYF. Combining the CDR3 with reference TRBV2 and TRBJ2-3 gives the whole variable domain EPEVTQTPSHQVTQMGQEVILRCVPISNHLYFYWYRQILGQKVEFLVSFYNNEISEKSEIFDDQFSVERPDGSNFTLKIRSTKLEDSAMYFCAISETSGGTPSTDTQYFGPGTRLTVL.

The CDR3 nucleotides are TGTGCCTGGAGTGGGAGGTTTGGCGAGCAGTACTTC. It specifies CAWSGRFGEQYF. The chain couples TRBV30 to TRBJ2-7, with D perhaps TRBD2 (5 bases). This CDR3 contains 12 residues. The ends were cut back, 1 base at V and 6 bases at J, with 10 bases in the middle. Germline lookup yields CDR1 GTSNPN and CDR2 SVGIG (reference sequence). Variable domain in full (rest from reference TRBV30 and TRBJ2-7): SQTIHQWPATLVQPVGSPLSLECTVEGTSNPNLYWYRQAAGRGLQLLFYSVGIGQISSEVPQNLSASRPQDRQFILSSKKLLLSDSGFYLCAWSGRFGEQYFGPGTRLTVT.

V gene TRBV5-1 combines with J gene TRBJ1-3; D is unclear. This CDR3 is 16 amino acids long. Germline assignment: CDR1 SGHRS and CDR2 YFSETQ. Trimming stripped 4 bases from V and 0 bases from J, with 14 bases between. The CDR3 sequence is CASSVSGPSSGNTIYF. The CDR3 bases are TGCGCCAGCAGCGTCTCCGGGCCCAGCTCTGGAAACACCATATATTTT.

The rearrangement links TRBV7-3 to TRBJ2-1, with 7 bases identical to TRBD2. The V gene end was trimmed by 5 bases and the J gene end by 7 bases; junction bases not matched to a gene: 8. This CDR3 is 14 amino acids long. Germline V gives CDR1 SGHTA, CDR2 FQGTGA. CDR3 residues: CASSPGTNVNEQFF. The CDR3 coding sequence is TGTGCCAGCAGCCCCGGGACTAATGTGAATGAGCAGTTCTTC.

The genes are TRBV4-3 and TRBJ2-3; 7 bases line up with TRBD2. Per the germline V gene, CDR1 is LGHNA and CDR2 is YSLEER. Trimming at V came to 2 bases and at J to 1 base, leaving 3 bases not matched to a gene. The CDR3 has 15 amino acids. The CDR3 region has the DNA TGCGCCAGCAGCCAAAGGCTAGCGGGCACAGATACGCAGTATTTT. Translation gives CASSQRLAGTDTQYF.

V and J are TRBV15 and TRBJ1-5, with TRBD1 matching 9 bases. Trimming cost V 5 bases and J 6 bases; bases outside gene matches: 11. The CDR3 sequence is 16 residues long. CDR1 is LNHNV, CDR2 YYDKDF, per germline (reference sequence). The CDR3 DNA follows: TGTGCCACCAGCGGTGCCGGGACAGGGAATCTTCAGCCCCAGCATTTT. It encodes CATSGAGTGNLQPQHF.

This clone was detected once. The CDR3 DNA sequence: TGTGCCAGCAGTAACAATACTCCTAGGAGCAATCAGCCCCAGCATTTT. Protein product: CASSNNTPRSNQPQHF. The rearrangement uses TRBV6-6 and TRBJ1-5; D not resolved. The CDR3 contains 16 residues. Trimming took off 5 bases at V and 1 base at J, with 15 bases between the two ends. Germline values: CDR1 MNHNY, CDR2 SVGAGI (reference sequence).

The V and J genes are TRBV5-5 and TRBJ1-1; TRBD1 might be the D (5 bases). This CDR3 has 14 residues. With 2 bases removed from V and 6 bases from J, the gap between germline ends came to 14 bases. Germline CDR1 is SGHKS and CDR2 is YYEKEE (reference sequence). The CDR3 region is CASSLEKGGAEAFF. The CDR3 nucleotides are TGTGCCAGCAGCTTAGAGAAGGGAGGGGCTGAAGCTTTCTTT.

CDR3: CASSGGRDYFDYTF. The CDR3 DNA sequence: TGTGCCAGCAGCGGGGGGCGAGATTATTTTGACTACACCTTC. The gene calls are TRBV5-4 and TRBJ1-2, with a weak D call TRBD1 (6 bases). CDR3 length: 14 amino acids. Looked up from germline, CDR1 is SGHNT and CDR2 is YYREEE (reference sequence). Trimming pared 4 bases from V and 10 bases from J, leaving 20 bases between.

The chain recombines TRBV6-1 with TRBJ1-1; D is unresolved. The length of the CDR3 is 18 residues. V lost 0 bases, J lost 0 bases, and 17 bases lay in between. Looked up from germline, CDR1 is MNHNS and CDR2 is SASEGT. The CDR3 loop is CASSEARGNLGLNTEAFF. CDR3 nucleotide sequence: TGTGCCAGCAGTGAAGCGCGAGGAAACCTGGGATTGAACACTGAAGCTTTCTTT.